Given below is one TCR beta chain in context. Its antigen remains undetermined. Base-call qualities are not available, and no considerably larger clone is one nucleotide away. The data belong to a study of blood T cells in healthy people across ages (dated by TCRdb to the mid-2010s). About the full investigation: Template switching captured roughly one uniquely barcoded TCR beta cDNA molecule per two T cells in model experiments. The donors were split into four age groups: young (average around 16 years), middle-aged (roughly 39), aged (over 55) and long-lived (about 82). For two donors (one aged 18 to 30 and one aged 80 or older), the study analyzed two additional independent replicas of 1 million unique cDNA reads from the same blood draw. Age-related changes in TCR beta repertoire diversity were measured in the study by deep sequencing normalized with unique cDNA molecular identifiers. To avoid experimental bias, donors of different ages were distributed randomly across sequencing lanes. Broad study findings and their caveats: Estimates of total diversity based on one million sequenced T cells were considered lower bounds and underestimates. As age increased, observed TCR beta diversity per million T cells dropped in a roughly linear way, and a significant reduction was already evident by age about 36. Bulk unsorted PBMC profiling prevented conclusive comparison of naive and antigen-experienced compartments. Donor CMV infection status was unknown, potentially confounding age-related changes in expanded clonotypes. A strong correlation was found between observed TCR beta diversity and the percentage of naive T cells measured by flow cytometry. The long-lived group showed more naive CD4+ T cells, fewer expanded clones and increased TCR diversity than the aged group, suggesting age selection.

V was cut back by 5 bases and J by 0 bases, leaving a gap of 13 bases between them. Spanning cysteine to phenylalanine, the CDR3 consists of 15 amino acids. Only the CDR3 region is kept as DNA, spanning 45 bases read in frame from base 1. Donors were approximately 42 systemically healthy Caucasian individuals from Russia aged roughly 6 to 90 years. About 9.6 milliliters of peripheral blood were collected from each donor into EDTA-treated Vacutainer tubes. PBMCs were isolated by Ficoll-Paque density-gradient centrifugation, with at least 6 million obtained per sample. Trizol reagent was used to extract total RNA from PBMCs, with at least 5.5 micrograms per sample. For every donor, an aliquot of PBMCs went through flow cytometry to measure the percentages of naive CD45RAhigh/CD27high T cells. The library was produced with 5' RACE. The second PCR ran for about 7 to 11 cycles and used a J-beta primer mix along with a sample-barcoded 5' primer. Each TCR beta cDNA molecule received a unique molecular identifier from a template-switch 5' adaptor carrying 12 random nucleotides. At least 2.5 million CDR3-containing paired-end reads were obtained from each sample. First-strand cDNA synthesis was performed from all RNA using the Mint cDNA synthesis kit, with priming by a TRBC-specific oligonucleotide. Following uracil-DNA glycosylase treatment, a first 18-cycle PCR with universal primers M1SS and BC2_uni_R was performed on all cDNA. The published analysis was carried out like this. Normalization of each sample was performed by random selection of 1 million high-quality reads, each carrying a distinct molecular identifier. Instead of being binned into consensus sequences, reads with shared molecular identifiers were discarded. MiTCR, with a Q25 quality threshold and the strictest error-elimination algorithm, was used for CDR3 identification, clonotype clustering and error correction. A nonparametric unseen species model with Euler transformation was used to estimate a lower bound on total TCR beta diversity. TCRdb cleaned the public reads at Q25 with fastp, built clones with MiXCR and kept in-frame beta chains. For every CDR3 protein sequence, its rows merge into one entry that carries the most common genes and DNA. The V and J calls and clone size come from TCRdb's table, not from the authors' own analysis. The sample table lists approximately 2,000,000 distinct CDR3 sequences, about two fifths of them with a count of one. The ten largest clonotypes hold under 25% of the sample.

The sample comprised blood. The receptor comes from a human donor in good health. The sequence is built from TRBV12-3 or TRBV12-4 and TRBJ1-1; there is no confident call for the D gene. The CDR3 protein sequence reads: CASSPTDGLNTEAFF. In nucleotide form, the sequence is TGTGCCAGCAGTCCGACGGACGGATTGAACACTGAAGCTTTCTTT.